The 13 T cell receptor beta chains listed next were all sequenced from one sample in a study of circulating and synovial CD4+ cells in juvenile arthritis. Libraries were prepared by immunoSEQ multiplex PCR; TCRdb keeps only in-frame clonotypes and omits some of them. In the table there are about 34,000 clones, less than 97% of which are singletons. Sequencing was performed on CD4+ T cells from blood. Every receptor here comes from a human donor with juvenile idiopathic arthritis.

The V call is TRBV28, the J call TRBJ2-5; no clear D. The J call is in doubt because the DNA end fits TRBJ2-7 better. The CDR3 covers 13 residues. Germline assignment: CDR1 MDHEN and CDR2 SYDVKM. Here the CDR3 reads CASSMSPPHEQYF. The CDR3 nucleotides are TGTGCCAGCAGTATGTCCCCCCCCCACGAGCAGTACTTC.

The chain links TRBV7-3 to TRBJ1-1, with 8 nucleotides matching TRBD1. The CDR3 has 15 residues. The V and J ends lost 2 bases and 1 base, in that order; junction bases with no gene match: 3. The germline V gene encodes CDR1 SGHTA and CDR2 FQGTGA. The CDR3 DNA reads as TGTGCCAGCAGCTTATTGGGACAGGAGAACACTGAAGCTTTCTTT. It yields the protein CASSLLGQENTEAFF.

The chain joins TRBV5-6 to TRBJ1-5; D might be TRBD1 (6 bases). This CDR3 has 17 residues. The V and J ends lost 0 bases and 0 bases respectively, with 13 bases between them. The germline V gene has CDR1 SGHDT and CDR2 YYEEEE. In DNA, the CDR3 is TGTGCCAGCAGCTTGGCCCCGACAGGCTATAGCAATCAGCCCCAGCATTTT. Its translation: CASSLAPTGYSNQPQHF.

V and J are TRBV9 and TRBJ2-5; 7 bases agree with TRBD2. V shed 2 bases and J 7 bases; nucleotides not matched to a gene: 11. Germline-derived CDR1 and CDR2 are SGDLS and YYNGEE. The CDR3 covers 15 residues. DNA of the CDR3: TGTGCCAGCAGCGTTTACGAGACCAGGGAGGGGACCCAGTACTTC. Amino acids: CASSVYETREGTQYF. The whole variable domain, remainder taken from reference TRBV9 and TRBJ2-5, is DSGVTQTPKHLITATGQRVTLRCSPRSGDLSVYWYQQSLDQGLQFLIQYYNGEERAKGNILERFSAQQFPDLHSELNLSSLELGDSALYFCASSVYETREGTQYFGPGTRLLVL.

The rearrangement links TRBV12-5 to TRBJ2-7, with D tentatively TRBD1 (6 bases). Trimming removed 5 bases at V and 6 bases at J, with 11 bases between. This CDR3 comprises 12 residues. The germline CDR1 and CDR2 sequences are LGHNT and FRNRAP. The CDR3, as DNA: TGTGCTAGTGGTAAGACAGGTCGCGAGCAGTACTTC. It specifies CASGKTGREQYF.

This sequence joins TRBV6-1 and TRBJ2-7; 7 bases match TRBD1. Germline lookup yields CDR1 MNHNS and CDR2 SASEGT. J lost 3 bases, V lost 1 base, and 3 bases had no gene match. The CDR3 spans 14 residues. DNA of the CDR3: TGTGCCAGCAGTGAAGGACAGGGAGACTACGAGCAGTACTTC. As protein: CASSEGQGDYEQYF.

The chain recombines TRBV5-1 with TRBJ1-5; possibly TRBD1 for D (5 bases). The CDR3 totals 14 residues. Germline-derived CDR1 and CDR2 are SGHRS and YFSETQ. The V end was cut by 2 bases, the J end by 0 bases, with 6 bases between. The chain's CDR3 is CASSLDSSNQPQHF. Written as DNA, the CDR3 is TGCGCCAGCAGCTTAGACAGTAGCAATCAGCCCCAGCATTTT. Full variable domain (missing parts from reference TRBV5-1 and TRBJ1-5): KAGVTQTPRYLIKTRGQQVTLSCSPISGHRSVSWYQQTPGQGLQFLFEYFSETQRNKGNFPGRFSGRQFSNSRSEMNVSTLELGDSALYLCASSLDSSNQPQHFGDGTRLSIL.

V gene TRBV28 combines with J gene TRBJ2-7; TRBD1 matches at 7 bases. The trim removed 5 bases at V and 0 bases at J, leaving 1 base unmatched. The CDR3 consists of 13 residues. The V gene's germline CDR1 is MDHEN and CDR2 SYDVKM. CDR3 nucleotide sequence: TGTGCCAGCAGTCGGGACAGCTCCTACGAGCAGTACTTC. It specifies CASSRDSSYEQYF.

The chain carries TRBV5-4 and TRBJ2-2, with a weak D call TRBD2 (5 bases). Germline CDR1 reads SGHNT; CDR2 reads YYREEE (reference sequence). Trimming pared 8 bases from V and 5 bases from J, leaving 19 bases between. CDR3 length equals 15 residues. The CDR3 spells CASCLDLPGTGELFF. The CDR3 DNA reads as TGTGCCAGTTGTCTGGACCTCCCGGGGACCGGGGAGCTGTTTTTT. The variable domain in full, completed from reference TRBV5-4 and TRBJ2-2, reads ETGVTQSPTHLIKTRGQQVTLRCSSQSGHNTVSWYQQALGQGPQFIFQYYREEENGRGNFPPRFSGLQFPNYSSELNVNALELDDSALYLCASCLDLPGTGELFFGEGSRLTVL.

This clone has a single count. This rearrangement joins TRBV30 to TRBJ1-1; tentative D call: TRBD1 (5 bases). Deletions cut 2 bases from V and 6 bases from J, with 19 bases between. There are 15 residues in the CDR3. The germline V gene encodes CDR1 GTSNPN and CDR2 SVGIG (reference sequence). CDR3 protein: CAWSTGGFKGAEAFF. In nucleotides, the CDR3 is TGTGCCTGGAGTACTGGGGGGTTTAAAGGGGCTGAAGCTTTCTTT. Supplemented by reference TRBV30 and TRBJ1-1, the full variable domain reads SQTIHQWPATLVQPVGSPLSLECTVEGTSNPNLYWYRQAAGRGLQLLFYSVGIGQISSEVPQNLSASRPQDRQFILSSKKLLLSDSGFYLCAWSTGGFKGAEAFFGQGTRLTVV.

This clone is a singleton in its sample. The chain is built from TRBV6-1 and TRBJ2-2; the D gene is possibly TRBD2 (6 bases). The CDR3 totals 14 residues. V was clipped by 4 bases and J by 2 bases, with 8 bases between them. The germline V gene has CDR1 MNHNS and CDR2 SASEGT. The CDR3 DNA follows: TGTGCCAGCAGTGGGGGACTTAACACCGGGGAGCTGTTTTTT. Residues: CASSGGLNTGELFF.

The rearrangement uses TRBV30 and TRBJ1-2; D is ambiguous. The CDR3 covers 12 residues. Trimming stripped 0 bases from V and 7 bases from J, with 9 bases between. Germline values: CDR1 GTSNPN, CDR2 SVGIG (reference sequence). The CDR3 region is CAWSVNLAGYTF. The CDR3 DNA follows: TGTGCCTGGAGTGTAAACCTAGCTGGCTACACCTTC.

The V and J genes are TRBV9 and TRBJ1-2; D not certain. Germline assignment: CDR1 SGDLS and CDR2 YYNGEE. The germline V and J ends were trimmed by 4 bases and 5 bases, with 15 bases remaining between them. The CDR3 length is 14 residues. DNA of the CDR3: TGTGCCAGCAGCCTCGAGGAGAGAGCATATGGCTACACCTTC. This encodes CASSLEERAYGYTF. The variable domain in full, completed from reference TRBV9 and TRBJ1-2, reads DSGVTQTPKHLITATGQRVTLRCSPRSGDLSVYWYQQSLDQGLQFLIQYYNGEERAKGNILERFSAQQFPDLHSELNLSSLELGDSALYFCASSLEERAYGYTFGSGTRLTVV.